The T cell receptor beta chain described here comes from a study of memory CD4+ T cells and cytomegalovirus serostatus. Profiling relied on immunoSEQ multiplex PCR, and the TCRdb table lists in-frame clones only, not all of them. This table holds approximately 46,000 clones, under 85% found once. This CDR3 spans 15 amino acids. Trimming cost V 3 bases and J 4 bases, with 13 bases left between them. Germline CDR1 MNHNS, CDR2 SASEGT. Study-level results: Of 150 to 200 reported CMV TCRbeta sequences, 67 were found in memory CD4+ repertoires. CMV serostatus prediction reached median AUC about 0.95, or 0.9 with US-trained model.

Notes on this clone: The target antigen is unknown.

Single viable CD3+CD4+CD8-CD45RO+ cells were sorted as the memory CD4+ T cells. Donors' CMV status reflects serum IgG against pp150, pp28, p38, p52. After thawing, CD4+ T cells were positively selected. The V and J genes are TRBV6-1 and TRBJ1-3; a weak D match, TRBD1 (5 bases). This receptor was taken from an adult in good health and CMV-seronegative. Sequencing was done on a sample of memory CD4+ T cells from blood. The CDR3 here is CASSDWERGGNTIYF. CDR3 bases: TGTGCCAGCAGTGATTGGGAGAGGGGAGGAAACACCATATATTTT.